The clone carrying this TCR beta chain was observed many times. Its antigen is undetermined. Time point in this sample: persistent/refractory GD, antithyroid drugs over 5 years with positive TRAb. From PBMCs, RNA was extracted and then used to make the TCR library. The entry originates in a study of regulatory T cells in long-lasting Graves disease. Germline lookup yields CDR1 SGHTA and CDR2 FQGNSA. The CDR3 spans 14 residues. V was clipped by 5 bases and J by 5 bases, with 16 bases between them. Study-wide results and caveats: Between persistent patients, fewer than 3,500 public clonotypes were shared, exceeding the 966 shared between new patients. Gene preferences differed: TRBV28, TRBJ1-2, TRBJ2-5 in persistent cases.

Sequencing libraries for TCR beta were prepared with iRepertoire HTBI primers and Arm-PCR of CDR3 regions. TCRdb processed the multiplex PCR reads anew with MiXCR; each CDR3 protein has one entry. The sample records approximately 400,000 distinct CDR3 sequences, around 20% being singletons. This sample comprised peripheral blood mononuclear cells (PBMCs), obtained when the disease was refractory, from a patient treated with antithyroid drugs. J is TRBJ2-7 and V is TRBV7-2; D remains ambiguous. This receptor was obtained from a female donor with Graves disease. The CDR3 loop reads CASSQQAGRNEQYF. The CDR3 DNA is TGTGCCAGCAGCCAGCAGGCAGGTAGAAACGAGCAGTACTTC.